Below are 32 T cell receptor beta chains sequenced from a single sample in a study of neurological immune-mediated disorders. TCRdb redid the calling of the 5' RACE reads with MiXCR, one entry per CDR3 protein. The sample records tens of thousands of distinct CDR3 sequences, over 15% being singletons. Sequences were obtained from PBMCs. The receptors derive from a woman aged 35 to 49 in good health.

This clonotype was counted ten times or more. The V gene is TRBV7-2, the J gene TRBJ2-5, with TRBD2 matching over 10 bases. From germline, CDR1 is SGHTA and CDR2 FQGNSA. This CDR3 is 16 amino acids long. V shed 4 bases and J 3 bases; nucleotides not matched to a gene: 8. CDR3 residues: CASSSQAGGGKETQYF. The DNA of the CDR3 is TGTGCCAGCAGCTCCCAAGCGGGGGGGGGTAAAGAGACCCAGTACTTC.

This clonotype was seen many times. The CDR3 loop is CASSSDGTLRGGYTF. In DNA form, the CDR3 reads TGTGCCAGCAGCTCAGACGGGACTCTGCGGGGTGGCTACACCTTC. The rearrangement links TRBV12-3 or TRBV12-4 to TRBJ1-2; TRBD1 is a possible D gene (5 bases). The V end was cut by 6 bases, the J end by 7 bases, with 21 bases between. This CDR3 is built from 15 residues.

The gene calls are TRBV19 and TRBJ1-5, with D possibly matching TRBD1 (5 bases). Trimming shortened V by 7 bases and J by 7 bases, and 17 bases separated the two germline ends. This CDR3 has 14 residues. Germline V CDR1 and CDR2: LNHDA, SQIVND (reference sequence). The CDR3 spells CASTPHTGRQPQHF. CDR3 bases: TGTGCCAGTACTCCACACACAGGACGGCAGCCCCAGCATTTT.

This clonotype was seen repeatedly, ten times or more. The chain links TRBV12-3 or TRBV12-4 to TRBJ1-5; D not resolved. Between the trimmed V and J ends, which lost 5 bases and 5 bases, there was a span of 13 bases. CDR3 length: 14 residues. The CDR3 nucleotides read TGTGCCAGCAGTCGGCAGGAGGGCGATCAGCCCCAGCATTTT. It is translated as CASSRQEGDQPQHF.

There are many counts of this clonotype. The chain joins TRBV5-6 to TRBJ1-3; D is uncertain. The CDR3 totals 16 residues. V was shortened by 4 bases and J by 0 bases, with 14 bases between the two germline ends. Germline V gene sequence: CDR1 SGHDT, CDR2 YYEEEE. CDR3 protein: CASSRRSERSGNTIYF. In DNA, the CDR3 is TGTGCCAGCAGCCGCCGTTCAGAACGCTCTGGAAACACCATATATTTT. Based on the CDR3 plus reference TRBV5-6 and TRBJ1-3, the full variable domain is DAGVTQSPTHLIKTRGQQVTLRCSPKSGHDTVSWYQQALGQGPQFIFQYYEEEERQRGNFPDRFSGHQFPNYSSELNVNALLLGDSALYLCASSRRSERSGNTIYFGEGSWLTVV.

This clonotype was counted at least ten times. The chain uses TRBV5-1 and TRBJ2-7; TRBD2 matches 10 bases. CDR1 is SGHRS and CDR2 is YFSETQ in the germline V gene. The V gene end was trimmed by 3 bases and the J gene end by 0 bases; junction bases not matched to a gene: 9. The CDR3 loop spans 17 amino acids. CDR3 in DNA: TGCGCCAGCAGCTACAGGACTAGCGGAGAGAGCTCCTACGAGCAGTACTTC. This gives the protein CASSYRTSGESSYEQYF. Full variable domain (remainder filled in from reference TRBV5-1 and TRBJ2-7): KAGVTQTPRYLIKTRGQQVTLSCSPISGHRSVSWYQQTPGQGLQFLFEYFSETQRNKGNFPGRFSGRQFSNSRSEMNVSTLELGDSALYLCASSYRTSGESSYEQYFGPGTRLTVT.

In this sample, this clonotype turned up many times. This sequence joins TRBV4-3 and TRBJ2-2; D not certain. The germline V and J ends were trimmed by 0 bases and 6 bases, with 11 bases remaining between them. The CDR3 totals 15 residues. Per germline, CDR1 LGHNA and CDR2 YSLEER. The CDR3 bases are TGCGCCAGCAGCCAAGATCAAGGTATCTCCGGGGAGCTGTTTTTT. Translation: CASSQDQGISGELFF.

This clonotype has only a few counts. This chain links TRBV19 with TRBJ2-1, with D uncertain. Germline V gene data show CDR1 as LNHDA and CDR2 as SQIVND (reference sequence). V was shortened by 3 bases and J by 4 bases, with 10 bases between the two germline ends. This CDR3 region has 14 residues. CDR3 region: CASSISTSYNEQFF. The CDR3 DNA reads TGTGCCAGTAGTATTTCGACATCTTACAATGAGCAGTTCTTC.

This clonotype has a count of ten or more. The rearrangement uses TRBV9 and TRBJ1-6, with a tentative D call TRBD1 (5 bases). Germline CDR1 reads SGDLS; CDR2 reads YYNGEE. There are 12 residues in the CDR3. V was shortened by 7 bases and J by 8 bases, with 10 bases between the two germline ends. The CDR3 DNA sequence: TGTGCCAGCGGGGGGATTGATTCACCCCTCCACTTT. This translates into CASGGIDSPLHF. Supplemented by reference TRBV9 and TRBJ1-6, the full variable domain reads DSGVTQTPKHLITATGQRVTLRCSPRSGDLSVYWYQQSLDQGLQFLIQYYNGEERAKGNILERFSAQQFPDLHSELNLSSLELGDSALYFCASGGIDSPLHFGNGTRLTVT.

This clonotype was picked up many times. The chain is built from TRBV6-5 and TRBJ2-3, with 8 bases lining up with TRBD2. Per germline, CDR1 MNHEY and CDR2 SVGAGI. The V gene end was trimmed by 6 bases and the J gene end by 4 bases; junction bases not matched to a gene: 6. The CDR3 is 14 amino acids. CDR3 DNA: TGTGCCAGCAGACCGGGACTAGGCCCAGATACGCAGTATTTT. Protein product: CASRPGLGPDTQYF.

This clonotype was observed many times. This rearrangement joins TRBV20-1 to TRBJ1-5; D unresolved. Germline V lookup: CDR1 DFQATT, CDR2 SNEGSKA (reference sequence). Trimming shortened V by 2 bases and J by 5 bases, and 7 bases separated the two germline ends. CDR3 length: 12 residues. CDR3: CSARNGDQPQHF. The CDR3 coding sequence is TGCAGTGCTAGAAACGGTGATCAGCCCCAGCATTTT.

This sequence joins TRBV10-3 and TRBJ1-1, with 9 positions matching TRBD1. With 7 bases clipped from V and 3 bases from J, the junction kept 9 bases outside the gene matches. CDR3 length: 15 residues. The germline V gene encodes CDR1 ENHRY and CDR2 SYGVKD. The CDR3, as DNA: TGTGCCATCACCAAGACAGGGGGGACGGACACTGAAGCTTTCTTT. Its translation is CAITKTGGTDTEAFF.

This clonotype was picked up many times. The rearrangement joins TRBV4-3 to TRBJ2-2; 7 positions match TRBD2. This CDR3 is built from 17 residues. Per the germline V gene, CDR1 is LGHNA and CDR2 is YSLEER. V was pared by 0 bases and J by 1 base, with 5 bases of the junction left unmatched. The DNA of the CDR3 is TGCGCCAGCAGCCAAGATCCGGGCGGGGGGAACACCGGGGAGCTGTTTTTT. Encoded protein: CASSQDPGGGNTGELFF.

The chain carries TRBV11-3 and TRBJ2-1, with 8 bases aligning to TRBD2. Trimming removed 1 base from V and 10 bases from J; junction bases left unmatched: 9. CDR3 size: 15 residues. Germline V gene sequence: CDR1 SGHNT, CDR2 YENEEA. The DNA of the CDR3 is TGTGCCAGCAGCTTAGGGTGCGGGGGGCGGGCGGAGCAGTTCTTC. Translation gives CASSLGCGGRAEQFF.

This clonotype was seen ten or more times. The J gene is TRBJ1-1, the V gene TRBV3-1; tentatively, D is TRBD1 (6 bases). This CDR3 contains 13 residues. Trimming removed 4 bases at V and 6 bases at J, with 12 bases between. Germline loops: CDR1 LGHDT, CDR2 YNNKEL (reference sequence). The chain's CDR3 is CASSPRQDPEAFF. CDR3 nucleotide sequence: TGTGCCAGCAGCCCCCGACAGGACCCTGAAGCTTTCTTT. Full variable domain (outside the CDR3, taken from reference TRBV3-1 and TRBJ1-1): DTAVSQTPKYLVTQMGNDKSIKCEQNLGHDTMYWYKQDSKKFLKIMFSYNNKELIINETVPNRFSPKSPDKAHLNLHINSLELGDSAVYFCASSPRQDPEAFFGQGTRLTVV.

In this sample, this clonotype turned up many times. V usage is TRBV4-2 and J usage is TRBJ2-5; 13 bases fit TRBD2. This CDR3 has 18 amino acids. Germline V lookup: CDR1 LGHNA, CDR2 YNFKEQ. Trimming cost V 4 bases and J 5 bases; bases outside gene matches: 13. The CDR3 loop is CASSPTSGGPGVLETQYF. The CDR3 bases are TGTGCCAGCAGCCCGACTAGCGGGGGGCCCGGTGTTTTGGAGACCCAGTACTTC.

This clonotype was detected many times. The chain combines TRBV4-1 with TRBJ1-3; D might be TRBD1 (6 bases). The CDR3 has 16 residues. Germline CDR1 MGHRA, CDR2 YSYEKL. V shed 4 bases and J shed 0 bases, with 13 bases lying between them. This CDR3 is CASSPNTGYSGNTIYF. CDR3 nucleotide sequence: TGCGCCAGCAGCCCCAATACAGGGTACTCTGGAAACACCATATATTTT.

This clonotype was seen a handful of times. The chain recombines TRBV7-9 with TRBJ2-2; D is ambiguous. The CDR3 extends over 18 amino acids. Trimming shortened V by 5 bases and J by 4 bases, and 23 bases separated the two germline ends. CDR1 and CDR2 from the germline V gene are SEHNR and FQNEAQ (reference sequence). The chain's CDR3 is CASSPRASLAFATGELFF. The CDR3 nucleotides are TGTGCCAGCAGCCCTAGGGCAAGTCTTGCGTTCGCCACCGGGGAGCTGTTTTTT.

This clonotype was recorded many times. The V call is TRBV3-1, the J call TRBJ2-7; 9 bases are a match to TRBD2. Germline V gene lookup returns CDR1 LGHDT and CDR2 YNNKEL (reference sequence). V lost 7 bases, J lost 2 bases, and 9 bases stayed unmatched. CDR3 length equals 15 residues. CDR3 sequence (DNA): TGTGCCAGCACAGGGAAGCGGGGGGCCCCCTACGAGCAGTACGTC. It yields the protein CASTGKRGAPYEQYV.

This clonotype was detected many times. V usage is TRBV5-6 and J usage is TRBJ2-7; 7 bases are a match to TRBD1. J gave up 10 bases and V 0 bases, and 7 bases lay outside the gene matches. The CDR3 contains 13 residues. Germline V gene sequence: CDR1 SGHDT, CDR2 YYEEEE. CDR3 amino acids: CASSLEGAPNQYF. Here the CDR3 DNA reads TGTGCCAGCAGCTTGGAGGGGGCCCCCAATCAGTACTTC.

This chain connects TRBV29-1 to TRBJ1-4; perhaps TRBD1 as D (6 bases). This CDR3 has 13 amino acids. Trimming pared 6 bases from V and 8 bases from J, leaving 16 bases between. The V gene's germline CDR1 is SQVTM and CDR2 ANQGSEA. CDR3 residues: CSVAGTKKEKLFF. CDR3 DNA sequence: TGCAGCGTCGCTGGGACAAAAAAAGAAAAACTGTTTTTT.

This clonotype has at least ten counts. The V call is TRBV9, the J call TRBJ1-6; the match to TRBD1 covers 12 bases. V shed 0 bases, J shed 10 bases, and the junction held 5 bases outside the gene matches. The CDR3 is 16 amino acids. Germline V CDR1 and CDR2: SGDLS, YYNGEE. The DNA for the CDR3 is TGTGCCAGCAGCGTAGAGCCGGGACAGGGGGCCTCACCCCTCCACTTT. Protein: CASSVEPGQGASPLHF.

The sample holds many counts of this clonotype. The rearrangement joins TRBV4-3 to TRBJ2-3; 12 nucleotides agree with TRBD2. Germline CDR1 is LGHNA and CDR2 is YSLEER. V shed 0 bases and J 4 bases; nucleotides not matched to a gene: 11. This CDR3 is 19 amino acids long. CDR3 residues: CASSQDFLAGGQAADTQYF. CDR3 in DNA: TGCGCCAGCAGCCAAGACTTTCTAGCGGGGGGGCAGGCGGCAGATACGCAGTATTTT.

The chain links TRBV5-1 to TRBJ2-1; 7 bases align to TRBD2. J was trimmed by 9 bases and V by 0 bases; bases with no gene match: 6. The CDR3 length is 14 residues. Germline V gene data show CDR1 as SGHRS and CDR2 as YFSETQ. CDR3 loop: CASSLEWGGSEQFF. CDR3 bases: TGCGCCAGCAGCTTGGAATGGGGGGGGAGTGAGCAGTTCTTC.

This clonotype came up many times. V and J are TRBV4-1 and TRBJ2-6; TRBD1 agrees at 7 bases. Germline V gives CDR1 MGHRA, CDR2 YSYEKL. The CDR3 sequence is 18 residues long. V shed 3 bases and J 1 base; nucleotides not matched to a gene: 9. As DNA, the CDR3 is TGCGCCAGCAGCCATGTTTTCGCGACAGGGTCTGGGGCCAACGTCCTGACTTTC. Protein: CASSHVFATGSGANVLTF.

The table lists this clonotype with many counts. The chain employs TRBV7-8 and TRBJ2-3; D unresolved. Germline V gives CDR1 SGHVS, CDR2 FQNEAQ. The germline V and J ends were trimmed by 5 bases and 2 bases, with 11 bases remaining between them. The CDR3 covers 14 residues. CDR3 sequence: CASSPPGVTDTQYF. Written as DNA, the CDR3 is TGTGCCAGCAGCCCCCCGGGCGTCACAGATACGCAGTATTTT.

The chain has TRBV24-1 and TRBJ2-1; 9 positions match TRBD1. The V gene end was trimmed by 4 bases and the J gene end by 8 bases; junction bases not matched to a gene: 17. The length of the CDR3 is 18 residues. Germline V gene sequence: CDR1 KGHDR, CDR2 SFDVKD. The CDR3 reads CATSEAPSGTGRRDEQFF. The CDR3 region has the DNA TGTGCCACCAGTGAAGCCCCCTCCGGGACAGGGAGGAGGGATGAGCAGTTCTTC.

This clonotype occurred many times. J is TRBJ2-3 and V is TRBV5-8; D possibly corresponds to TRBD2 (6 bases). This CDR3 is built from 16 residues. The germline gives CDR1 SGHTS, CDR2 YDEGEE. The V end was cut by 2 bases, the J end by 8 bases, with 21 bases between. As DNA, the CDR3 is TGTGCCAGCAGCTTTGGGGGACGGGGGTTTGGCGGTACGCAGTATTTT. Amino acids: CASSFGGRGFGGTQYF.

The chain links TRBV27 to TRBJ2-7; the match to TRBD2 covers 8 bases. V trimming: 8 bases; J trimming: 5 bases; junction bases outside the gene matches: 2. The CDR3 has 11 amino acids. From germline, CDR1 is MNHEY and CDR2 SMNVEV (reference sequence). The CDR3 DNA reads as TGTGCCAGCCGGGGGGGCCACGAGCAGTACTTC. It codes for CASRGGHEQYF.

The gene calls are TRBV5-1 and TRBJ2-5; D ambiguous. CDR3 length: 14 amino acids. Trimming took 4 bases from V and 4 from J, leaving 14 bases between them. The germline gives CDR1 SGHRS, CDR2 YFSETQ. The CDR3 DNA reads TGCGCCAGCAGCCCGGGTGGATGGGGAGAGACCCAGTACTTC. As protein: CASSPGGWGETQYF.

In this sample, this clonotype turned up many times. The chain combines TRBV12-3 or TRBV12-4 with TRBJ2-2; D is perhaps TRBD1 (5 bases). Trimming removed 3 bases at V and 0 bases at J, with 11 bases between. This CDR3 comprises 16 residues. This chain's CDR3 is CASSFRLTANTGELFF. The CDR3 DNA reads as TGTGCCAGCAGTTTTAGGTTGACAGCGAACACCGGGGAGCTGTTTTTT.

V usage is TRBV6-5 and J usage is TRBJ2-6; 7 nucleotides match TRBD1. With V trimmed by 2 bases and J by 0 bases, 4 bases remained unmatched. The CDR3 contains 17 residues. Germline CDR1 is MNHEY and CDR2 is SVGAGI. CDR3 protein: CASSYAGGYSGANVLTF. The CDR3 coding sequence is TGTGCCAGCAGTTACGCAGGGGGATACTCTGGGGCCAACGTCCTGACTTTC.